Below, 3 T cell receptor beta chains from the same sample are listed, as sequenced in a study of blood T cell repertoires in COVID-19. The data were produced by immunoSEQ multiplex PCR, yet TCRdb's version contains in-frame clones alone and is incomplete. The sample shows 350,000 or so clones, more than 70% of them seen only once. Sequenced: PBMCs or T cells enriched from blood (not recorded which). These receptors originate from a woman in her thirties who had been exposed to COVID-19.

J is TRBJ1-5 and V is TRBV10-3; a weak D match, TRBD1 (5 bases). Germline V gene lookup returns CDR1 ENHRY and CDR2 SYGVKD. CDR3 length: 13 amino acids. V lost 10 bases and J lost 2, with 12 bases in between. The DNA for the CDR3 is TGTGCCACCCAGGGTCAAGGCAATCAGCCCCAGCATTTT. Translation gives CATQGQGNQPQHF.

The chain uses TRBV4-1 and TRBJ2-1; a weak D match, TRBD2 (5 bases). Trimming left V 4 bases short and J 7 bases short, with 23 bases between. Germline V gives CDR1 MGHRA, CDR2 YSYEKL. This CDR3 contains 17 residues. The CDR3 loop reads CASSRHGGPGRGNEQFF. The CDR3 DNA is TGCGCCAGCAGCCGTCACGGCGGACCTGGACGCGGGAATGAGCAGTTCTTC.

The CDR3 DNA reads TGTGCCATCAGTGGAGACAGGGGAGTAGAGACCCAGTACTTC. It is translated as CAISGDRGVETQYF. This chain connects TRBV10-3 to TRBJ2-5; 8 bases fit TRBD1. V was clipped by 4 bases and J by 4 bases; unmatched bases: 5. CDR3 size: 14 residues. CDR1 and CDR2 from the germline V gene are ENHRY and SYGVKD.